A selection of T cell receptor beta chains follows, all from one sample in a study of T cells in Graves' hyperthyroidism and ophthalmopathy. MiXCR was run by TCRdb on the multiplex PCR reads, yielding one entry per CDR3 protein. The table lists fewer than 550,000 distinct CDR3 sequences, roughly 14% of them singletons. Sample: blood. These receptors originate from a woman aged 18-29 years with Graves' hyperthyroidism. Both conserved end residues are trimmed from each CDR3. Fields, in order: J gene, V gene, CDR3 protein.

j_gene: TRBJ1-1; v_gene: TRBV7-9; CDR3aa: ASTGDKRGSEAF
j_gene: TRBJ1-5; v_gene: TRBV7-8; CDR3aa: ASSLGGAINQPQH
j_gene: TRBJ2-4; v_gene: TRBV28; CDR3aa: ASSSGGGRIAKNIQY
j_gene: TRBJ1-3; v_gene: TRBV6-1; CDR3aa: ASSPQGTYSGNTIY
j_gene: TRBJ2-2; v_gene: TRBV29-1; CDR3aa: SAGQGVHTGELF
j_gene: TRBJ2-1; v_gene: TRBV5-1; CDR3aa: ASGSGGAPEQF
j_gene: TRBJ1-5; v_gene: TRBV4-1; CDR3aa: ASSRGQNNQPQH
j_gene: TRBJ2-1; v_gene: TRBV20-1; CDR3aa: SATGLSYNEQF
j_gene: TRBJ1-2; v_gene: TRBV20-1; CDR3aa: SAYRTDNYGYT
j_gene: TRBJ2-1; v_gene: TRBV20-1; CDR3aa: SARSGGRARNEQF
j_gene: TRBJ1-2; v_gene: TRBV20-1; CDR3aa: SARAPGTVVNYGYT
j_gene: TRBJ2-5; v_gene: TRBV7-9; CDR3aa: ASRDQLGAQETQY
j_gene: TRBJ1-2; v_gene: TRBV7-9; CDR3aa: ASSLGGYT
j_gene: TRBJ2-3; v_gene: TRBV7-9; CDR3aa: ASSPPRQASVTDTQY
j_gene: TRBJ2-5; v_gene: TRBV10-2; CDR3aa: ASGGGLETQY
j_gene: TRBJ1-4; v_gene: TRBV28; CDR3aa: ASSPKRLGEKLF
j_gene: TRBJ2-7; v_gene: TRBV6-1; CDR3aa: ASNRGVELFGYEQY
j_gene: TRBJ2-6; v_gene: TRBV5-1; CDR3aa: ASSLANSGPLSGANVLT
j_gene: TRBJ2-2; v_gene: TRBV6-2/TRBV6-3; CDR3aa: ASIGPNTGELF
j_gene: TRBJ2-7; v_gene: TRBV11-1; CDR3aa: ASLRDGDYEQY
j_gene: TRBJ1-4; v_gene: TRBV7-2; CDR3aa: ASSPLPSGVTNEKLF
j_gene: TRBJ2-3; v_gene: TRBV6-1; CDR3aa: ASSRPNQGSDTQY
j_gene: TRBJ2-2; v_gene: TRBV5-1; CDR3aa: ASSGRGRVAGELF
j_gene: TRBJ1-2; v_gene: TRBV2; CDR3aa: ASAISNYGYT
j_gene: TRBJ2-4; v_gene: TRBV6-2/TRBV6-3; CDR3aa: ASKRDRAKSIQY
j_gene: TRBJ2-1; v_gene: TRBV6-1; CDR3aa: ASRPLGGGLGEQF
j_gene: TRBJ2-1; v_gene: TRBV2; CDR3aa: ASSDGVYNEQF
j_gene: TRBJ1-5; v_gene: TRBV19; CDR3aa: ASSQQGKAIQPQH
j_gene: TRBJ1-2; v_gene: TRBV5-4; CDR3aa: ASSLQGQGAYGYT
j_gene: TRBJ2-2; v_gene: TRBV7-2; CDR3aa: ASSLEWGSHGELF
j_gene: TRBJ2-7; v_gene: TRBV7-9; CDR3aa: ASSLALTGTGGSEQY
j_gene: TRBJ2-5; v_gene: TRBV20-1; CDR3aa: SARNYETQY
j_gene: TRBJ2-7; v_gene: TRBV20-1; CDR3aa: SAMWVGDEQY
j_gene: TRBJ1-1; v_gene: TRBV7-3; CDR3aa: ASSAGGGQRTTEAF
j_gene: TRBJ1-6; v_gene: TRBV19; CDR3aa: ASSLRSDGAWHNSPLH
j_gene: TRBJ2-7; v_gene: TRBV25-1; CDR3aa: ASSEGGWRAYEQY
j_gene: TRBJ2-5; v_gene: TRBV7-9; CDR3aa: ASSGGTEGISETQY
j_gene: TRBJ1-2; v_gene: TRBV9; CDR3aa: ASSVDRADYGYT
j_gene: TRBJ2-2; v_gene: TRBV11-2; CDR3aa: ASIGGGELF
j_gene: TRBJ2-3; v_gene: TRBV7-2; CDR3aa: ASSLRGVGITDTQY